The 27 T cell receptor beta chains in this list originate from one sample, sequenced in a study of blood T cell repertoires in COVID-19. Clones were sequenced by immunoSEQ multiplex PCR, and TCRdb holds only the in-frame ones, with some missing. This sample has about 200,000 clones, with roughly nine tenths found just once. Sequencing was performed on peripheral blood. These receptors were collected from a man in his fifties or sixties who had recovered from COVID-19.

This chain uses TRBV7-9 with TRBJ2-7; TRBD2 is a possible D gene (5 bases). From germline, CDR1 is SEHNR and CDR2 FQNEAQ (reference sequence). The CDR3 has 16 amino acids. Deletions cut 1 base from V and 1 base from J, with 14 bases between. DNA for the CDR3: TGTGCCAGCAGCTTAGTGAGCGGCGGTGGGTCCTACGAGCAGTACTTC. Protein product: CASSLVSGGGSYEQYF. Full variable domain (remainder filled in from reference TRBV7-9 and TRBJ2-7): DTGVSQNPRHKITKRGQNVTFRCDPISEHNRLYWYRQTLGQGPEFLTYFQNEAQLEKSRLLSDRFSAERPKGSFSTLEIQRTEQGDSAMYLCASSLVSGGGSYEQYFGPGTRLTVT.

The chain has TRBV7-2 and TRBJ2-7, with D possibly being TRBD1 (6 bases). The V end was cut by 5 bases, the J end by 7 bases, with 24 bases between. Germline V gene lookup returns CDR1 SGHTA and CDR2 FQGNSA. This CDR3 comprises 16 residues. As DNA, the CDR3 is TGTGCCAGCAGCCCCCGCCGGACCAGGGGATCGGGGGAGCAGTACTTC. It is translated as CASSPRRTRGSGEQYF.

CDR3 DNA sequence: TGCGTCGCGAAACAGGGGGGAAGCTACACCTTC. Its translation: CVAKQGGSYTF. This chain links TRBV20-1 with TRBJ1-2; 8 bases match TRBD1. The CDR3 contains 11 residues. Germline V CDR1 and CDR2: DFQATT, SNEGSKA (reference sequence).

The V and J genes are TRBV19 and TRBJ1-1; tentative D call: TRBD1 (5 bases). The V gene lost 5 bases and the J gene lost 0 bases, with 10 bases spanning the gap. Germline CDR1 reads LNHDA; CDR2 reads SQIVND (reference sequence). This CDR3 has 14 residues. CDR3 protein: CASSPTVMNTEAFF. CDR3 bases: TGTGCCAGTAGTCCGACAGTCATGAACACTGAAGCTTTCTTT. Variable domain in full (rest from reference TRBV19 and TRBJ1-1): DGGITQSPKYLFRKEGQNVTLSCEQNLNHDAMYWYRQDPGQGLRLIYYSQIVNDFQKGDIAEGYSVSREKKESFPLTVTSAQKNPTAFYLCASSPTVMNTEAFFGQGTRLTVV.

The CDR3 DNA reads as TGTGCCAGCAGCTTACTACCCTACCTGAGCTCCTACAATGAGCAGTTCTTC. The encoded protein is CASSLLPYLSSYNEQFF. The chain is built from TRBV11-2 and TRBJ2-1; the D is unclear. Looked up from germline, CDR1 is SGHAT and CDR2 is FQNNGV. V lost 2 bases to trimming and J lost 0 bases, with 14 bases between them. This CDR3 contains 17 residues.

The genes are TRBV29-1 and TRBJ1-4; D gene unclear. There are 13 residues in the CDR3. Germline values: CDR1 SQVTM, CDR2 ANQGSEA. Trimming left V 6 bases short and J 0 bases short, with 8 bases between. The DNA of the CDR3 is TGCAGCGTGTCCGGGGCAACTAATGAAAAACTGTTTTTT. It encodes CSVSGATNEKLFF.

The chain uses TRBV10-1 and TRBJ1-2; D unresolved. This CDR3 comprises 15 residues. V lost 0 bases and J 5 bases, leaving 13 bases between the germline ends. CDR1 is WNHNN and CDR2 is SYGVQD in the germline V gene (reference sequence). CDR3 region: CASSESIEGQYGYTF. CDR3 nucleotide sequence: TGCGCCAGCAGTGAGTCGATCGAGGGTCAATATGGCTACACCTTC.

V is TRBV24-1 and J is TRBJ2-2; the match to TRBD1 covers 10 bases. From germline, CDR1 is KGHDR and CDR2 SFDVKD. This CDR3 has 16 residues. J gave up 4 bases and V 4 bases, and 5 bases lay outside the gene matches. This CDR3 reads CATSDPGQGVTGELFF. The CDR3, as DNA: TGTGCCACCAGTGACCCCGGACAGGGGGTCACCGGGGAGCTGTTTTTT.

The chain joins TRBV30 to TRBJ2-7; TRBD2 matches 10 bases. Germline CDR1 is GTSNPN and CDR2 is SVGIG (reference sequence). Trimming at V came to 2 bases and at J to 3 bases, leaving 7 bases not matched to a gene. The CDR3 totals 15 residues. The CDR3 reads CAWSSSGRARYEQYF. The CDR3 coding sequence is TGTGCCTGGAGTTCCAGCGGGAGGGCCCGCTACGAGCAGTACTTC.

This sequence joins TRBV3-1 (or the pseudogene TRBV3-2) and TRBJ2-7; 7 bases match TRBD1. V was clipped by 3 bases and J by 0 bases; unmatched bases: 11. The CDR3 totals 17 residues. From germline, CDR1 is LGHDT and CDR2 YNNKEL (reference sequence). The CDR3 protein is CASSHPSGQELSYEQYF. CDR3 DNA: TGTGCCAGCAGCCATCCCTCCGGACAGGAGCTCTCCTACGAGCAGTACTTC.

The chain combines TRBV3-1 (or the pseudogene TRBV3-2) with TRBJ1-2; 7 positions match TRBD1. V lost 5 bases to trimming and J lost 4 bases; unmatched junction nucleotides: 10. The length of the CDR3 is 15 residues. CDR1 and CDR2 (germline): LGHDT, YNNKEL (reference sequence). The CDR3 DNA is TGTGCCAGCAGCTTTAACAGGGGCGATTCCTATGGCTACACCTTC. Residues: CASSFNRGDSYGYTF.

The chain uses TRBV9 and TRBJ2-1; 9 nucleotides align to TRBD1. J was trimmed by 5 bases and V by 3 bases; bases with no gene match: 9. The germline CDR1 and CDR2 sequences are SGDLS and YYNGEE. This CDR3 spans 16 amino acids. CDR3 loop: CASSANDRGRNNEQFF. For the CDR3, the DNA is TGTGCCAGCAGCGCCAACGACAGGGGGAGGAACAATGAGCAGTTCTTC.

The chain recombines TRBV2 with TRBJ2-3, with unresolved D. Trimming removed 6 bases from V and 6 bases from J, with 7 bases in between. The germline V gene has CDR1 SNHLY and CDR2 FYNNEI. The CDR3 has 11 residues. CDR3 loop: CASSISDTQYF. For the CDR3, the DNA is TGTGCCAGCAGCATTTCCGATACGCAGTATTTT.

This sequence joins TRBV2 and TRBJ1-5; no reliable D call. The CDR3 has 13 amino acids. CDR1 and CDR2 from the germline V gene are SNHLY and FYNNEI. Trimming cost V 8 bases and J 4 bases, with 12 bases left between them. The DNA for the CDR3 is TGTGCCAGCTGCCGGGTCCATAATCAGCCCCAGCATTTT. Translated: CASCRVHNQPQHF. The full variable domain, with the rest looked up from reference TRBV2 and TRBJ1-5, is EPEVTQTPSHQVTQMGQEVILRCVPISNHLYFYWYRQILGQKVEFLVSFYNNEISEKSEIFDDQFSVERPDGSNFTLKIRSTKLEDSAMYFCASCRVHNQPQHFGDGTRLSIL.

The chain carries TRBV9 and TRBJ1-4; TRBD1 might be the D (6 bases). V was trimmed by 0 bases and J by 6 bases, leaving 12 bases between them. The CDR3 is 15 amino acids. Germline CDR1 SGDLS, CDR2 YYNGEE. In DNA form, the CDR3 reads TGTGCCAGCAGCGTAGGGGGTCAGGGGCATGAAAAACTGTTTTTT. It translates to CASSVGGQGHEKLFF.

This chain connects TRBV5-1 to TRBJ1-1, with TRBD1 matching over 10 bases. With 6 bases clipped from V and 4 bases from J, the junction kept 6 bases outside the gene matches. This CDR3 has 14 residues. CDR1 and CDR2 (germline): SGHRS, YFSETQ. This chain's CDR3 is CASKGQGIITEAFF. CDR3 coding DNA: TGCGCCAGCAAGGGACAGGGGATAATCACTGAAGCTTTCTTT. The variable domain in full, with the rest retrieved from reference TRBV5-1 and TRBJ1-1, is KAGVTQTPRYLIKTRGQQVTLSCSPISGHRSVSWYQQTPGQGLQFLFEYFSETQRNKGNFPGRFSGRQFSNSRSEMNVSTLELGDSALYLCASKGQGIITEAFFGQGTRLTVV.

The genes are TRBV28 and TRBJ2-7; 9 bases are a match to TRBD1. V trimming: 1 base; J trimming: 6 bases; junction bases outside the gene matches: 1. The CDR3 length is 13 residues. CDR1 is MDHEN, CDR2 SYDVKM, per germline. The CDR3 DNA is TGTGCCAGCAGTTTATCGGACAGGGGCGAGCAGTACTTC. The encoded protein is CASSLSDRGEQYF.

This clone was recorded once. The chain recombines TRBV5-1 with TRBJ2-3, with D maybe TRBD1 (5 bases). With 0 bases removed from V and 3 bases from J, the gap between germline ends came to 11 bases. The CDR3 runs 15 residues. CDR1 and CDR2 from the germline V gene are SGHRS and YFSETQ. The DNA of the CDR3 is TGCGCCAGCAGCTTGGGTGACAGAGCAACAGATACGCAGTATTTT. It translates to CASSLGDRATDTQYF.

The CDR3 DNA follows: TGTGCCAGCAGCCGCCCCGCGGGAGAGGGCACCGGGGAGCTGTTTTTT. It yields the protein CASSRPAGEGTGELFF. V and J are TRBV4-2 and TRBJ2-2, with TRBD2 identical over 7 bases. Germline values: CDR1 LGHNA, CDR2 YNFKEQ. The CDR3 is made up of 16 amino acids. J gave up 4 bases and V 4 bases, and 9 bases lay outside the gene matches.

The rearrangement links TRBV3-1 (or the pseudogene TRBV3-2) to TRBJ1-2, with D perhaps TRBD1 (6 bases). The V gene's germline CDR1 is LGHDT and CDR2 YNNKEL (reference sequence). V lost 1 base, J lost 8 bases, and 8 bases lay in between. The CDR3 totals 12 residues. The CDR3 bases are TGTGCCAGCAGCCAAGGTGGGGGCGGCTACACCTTC. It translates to CASSQGGGGYTF.

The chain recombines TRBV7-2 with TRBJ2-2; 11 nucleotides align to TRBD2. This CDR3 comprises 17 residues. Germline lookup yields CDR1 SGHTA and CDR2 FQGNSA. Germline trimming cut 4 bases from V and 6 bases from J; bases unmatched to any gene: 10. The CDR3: CASSSPSLAGEAGELFF. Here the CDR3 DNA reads TGTGCCAGCAGCTCGCCCTCACTAGCGGGAGAGGCCGGGGAGCTGTTTTTT.

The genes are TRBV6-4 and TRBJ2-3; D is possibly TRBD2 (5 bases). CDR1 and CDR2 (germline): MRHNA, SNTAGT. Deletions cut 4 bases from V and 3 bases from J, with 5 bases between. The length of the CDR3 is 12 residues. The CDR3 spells CASSGGTDTQYF. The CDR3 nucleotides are TGTGCCAGCAGTGGAGGGACAGATACGCAGTATTTT.

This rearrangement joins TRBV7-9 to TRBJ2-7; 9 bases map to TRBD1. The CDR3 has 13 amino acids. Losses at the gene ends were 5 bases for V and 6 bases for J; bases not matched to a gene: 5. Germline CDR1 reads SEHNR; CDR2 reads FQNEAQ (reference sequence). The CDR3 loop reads CASSRTGDGEQYF. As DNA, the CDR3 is TGTGCCAGCAGCCGGACAGGGGACGGCGAGCAGTACTTC.

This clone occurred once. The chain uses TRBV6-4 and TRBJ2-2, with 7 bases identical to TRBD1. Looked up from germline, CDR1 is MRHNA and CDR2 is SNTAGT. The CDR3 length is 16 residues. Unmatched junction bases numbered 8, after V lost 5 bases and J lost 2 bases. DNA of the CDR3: TGTGCCAGCAGTCATCATCGGGACAGCAACACCGGGGAGCTGTTTTTT. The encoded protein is CASSHHRDSNTGELFF.

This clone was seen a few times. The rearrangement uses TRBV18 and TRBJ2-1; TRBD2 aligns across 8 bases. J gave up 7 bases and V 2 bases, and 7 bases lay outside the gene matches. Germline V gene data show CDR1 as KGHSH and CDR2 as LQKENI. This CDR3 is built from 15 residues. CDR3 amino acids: CASSPDRGGRNEQFF. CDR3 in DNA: TGTGCCAGCTCACCAGACCGGGGGGGCAGGAATGAGCAGTTCTTC.

In nucleotides, the CDR3 is TGTGCCACCAGCAGAGAACTAGCGGGAGGGATGGATGAGCAGTTCTTC. This gives the protein CATSRELAGGMDEQFF. This chain uses TRBV15 with TRBJ2-1, with 13 nucleotides matching TRBD2. The CDR3 contains 16 residues. V was pared by 0 bases and J by 8 bases, with 4 bases of the junction left unmatched. CDR1 is LNHNV and CDR2 is YYDKDF in the germline V gene (reference sequence).

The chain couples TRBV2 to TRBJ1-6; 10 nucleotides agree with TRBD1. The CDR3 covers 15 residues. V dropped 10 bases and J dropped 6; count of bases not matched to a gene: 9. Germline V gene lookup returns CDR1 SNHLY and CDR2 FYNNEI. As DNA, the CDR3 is TGTGCCATCGACCGGGACAGGGGAAGTAATTCACCCCTCCACTTT. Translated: CAIDRDRGSNSPLHF.